This TCR beta chain derives from a study of cytomegalovirus exposure and HLA in healthy donors. Study-level information: The use of the same platform for the 100 to 150 validation repertoires and the roughly 700 first-cohort repertoires was reported by a later analysis.

V lost 1 base and J lost 2, with 11 bases in between. The CDR3 totals 15 residues. Germline-derived CDR1 and CDR2 are LGHNT and FRNRAP. The protocol was immunoSEQ multiplex PCR, while the TCRdb copy is restricted to in-frame clones and leaves out a portion. The repertoire has roughly 230,000 clones, about nine tenths of them found once; the top ten carry approximately 3.1%. To note about this clone: Its specificity is unknown.

Study outcomes and limitations: Investigators reported 150 to 200 TCR beta chains as tied to cytomegalovirus.

Specimen: PBMCs. This chain connects TRBV12-5 to TRBJ1-2; D remains ambiguous. This TCR was sampled from a woman aged 25 to 45 in good health and CMV-seronegative. The CDR3 is CASGLASTGNYGYTF. Here the CDR3 DNA reads TGTGCTAGTGGTTTGGCCTCGACGGGGAACTATGGCTACACCTTC.